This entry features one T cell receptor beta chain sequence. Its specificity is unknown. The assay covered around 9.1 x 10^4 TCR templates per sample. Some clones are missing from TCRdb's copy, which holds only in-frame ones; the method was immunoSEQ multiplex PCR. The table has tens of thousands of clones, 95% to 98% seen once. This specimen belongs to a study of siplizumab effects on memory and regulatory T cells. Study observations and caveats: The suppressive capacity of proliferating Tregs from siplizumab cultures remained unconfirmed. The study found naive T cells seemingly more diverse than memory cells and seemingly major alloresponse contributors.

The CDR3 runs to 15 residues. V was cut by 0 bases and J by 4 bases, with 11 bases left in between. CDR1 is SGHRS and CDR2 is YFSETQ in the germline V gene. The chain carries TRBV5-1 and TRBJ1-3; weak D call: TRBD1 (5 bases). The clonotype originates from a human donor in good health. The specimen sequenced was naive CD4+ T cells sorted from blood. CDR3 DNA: TGCGCCAGCAGCTTGGCCGAGGGGCCCGGAAACACCATATATTTT. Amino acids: CASSLAEGPGNTIYF. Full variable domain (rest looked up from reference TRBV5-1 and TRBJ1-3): KAGVTQTPRYLIKTRGQQVTLSCSPISGHRSVSWYQQTPGQGLQFLFEYFSETQRNKGNFPGRFSGRQFSNSRSEMNVSTLELGDSALYLCASSLAEGPGNTIYFGEGSWLTVV.